Sequencing of this TCR beta chain was carried out in a study of early T cells in non-severe SARS-CoV-2 infection. Study background: Bulk RNA from unsorted whole blood was sequenced; chains were unpaired.

The study, taken as a whole, reports: VDJdb matches were skewed toward anti-spike CD8 T cell responses.

A word on this clonotype: Antigen: not known.

Individual cDNA molecules received unique molecular identifiers during library preparation. TCRdb re-analysed the 5' RACE reads in MiXCR, keeping a single row per CDR3 protein. The table includes 70,000 to 95,000 distinct CDR3 sequences, about 15% detected once. Trimming at V came to 7 bases and at J to 5 bases, leaving 8 bases not matched to a gene. This CDR3 has 15 amino acids. Germline CDR1 and CDR2: LNHDA and SQIVND (reference sequence). This receptor was identified in an adult who was a healthcare worker with PCR-confirmed SARS-CoV-2 infection or an uninfected control (not recorded which). This chain uses TRBV19 with TRBJ2-2; 9 bases are shared with TRBD1. The sample taken for sequencing was whole blood. The CDR3 nucleotides read TGTGCCAGTACTCGGGACAGGGTGAAGACCGGGGAGCTGTTTTTT. It codes for CASTRDRVKTGELFF.